A single count supports the clone carrying this TCR beta chain. CDR1 and CDR2 from the germline V gene are SGHNT and YYREEE (reference sequence). With 0 bases removed from V and 8 bases from J, the gap between germline ends came to 18 bases. There are 16 residues in the CDR3. This specimen comes from a study of blood T cell repertoires in COVID-19. About the study: The samples span acute and convalescent COVID-19 from the United States, Italy and Spain.

Some clones are missing from TCRdb's copy, which holds only in-frame ones; the method was immunoSEQ multiplex PCR. The table has just under 250,000 clones, around nine tenths seen once. The clonotype was recovered from a woman between 25 and 40 years old who had recovered from COVID-19. The chain is built from TRBV5-4 and TRBJ2-1; D may be TRBD2 (6 bases). The specimen sequenced was PBMCs or T cells enriched from blood (not recorded which). The CDR3 nucleotides are TGTGCCAGCAGCTTGGCCTCGCGGGGAGGAGGGCATGAGCAGTTCTTC. Protein: CASSLASRGGGHEQFF.